The 3 T cell receptor beta chains reported below all come from one sample, sequenced in a study of blood T cell repertoires in COVID-19. Profiled with immunoSEQ multiplex PCR; TCRdb holds only in-frame clones, not every one. The sample comprises around 130,000 clones, 84% of which are singletons, and 10% to 15% rests with the top ten. The sequencing input was peripheral blood. The source of these receptors is a woman aged 55-70 years with acute or convalescent COVID-19.

This clone has more than one count but fewer than ten. CDR3 protein: CASSPRQGMTSTGELFF. The CDR3 DNA reads TGCGCCAGCAGCCCGAGACAGGGTATGACGAGCACCGGGGAGCTGTTTTTT. This rearrangement joins TRBV5-1 to TRBJ2-2; 7 bases match TRBD1. This CDR3 region has 17 residues. V lost 4 bases and J lost 4; bases outside the gene matches: 13. Germline lookup yields CDR1 SGHRS and CDR2 YFSETQ. Full variable domain (rest looked up from reference TRBV5-1 and TRBJ2-2): KAGVTQTPRYLIKTRGQQVTLSCSPISGHRSVSWYQQTPGQGLQFLFEYFSETQRNKGNFPGRFSGRQFSNSRSEMNVSTLELGDSALYLCASSPRQGMTSTGELFFGEGSRLTVL.

This chain links TRBV9 with TRBJ2-2; D is uncertain. In germline, CDR1 is SGDLS, CDR2 YYNGEE. The CDR3 is 12 amino acids. Trimming stripped 4 bases from V and 4 bases from J, with 5 bases between. CDR3 DNA sequence: TGTGCCAGCAGCTTATCCACCGGGGAGCTGTTTTTT. Protein sequence: CASSLSTGELFF.

The chain joins TRBV20-1 to TRBJ2-3; TRBD1 matches at 11 bases. With V trimmed by 3 bases and J by 7 bases, 27 bases remained unmatched. CDR1 and CDR2 from the germline V gene are DFQATT and SNEGSKA (reference sequence). The CDR3 loop spans 21 amino acids. The CDR3 here is CSASIPSEGGQGVLQLYTQYF. The CDR3 nucleotides are TGCAGTGCTAGTATTCCCTCCGAAGGGGGACAGGGGGTCCTCCAGCTATATACGCAGTATTTT.